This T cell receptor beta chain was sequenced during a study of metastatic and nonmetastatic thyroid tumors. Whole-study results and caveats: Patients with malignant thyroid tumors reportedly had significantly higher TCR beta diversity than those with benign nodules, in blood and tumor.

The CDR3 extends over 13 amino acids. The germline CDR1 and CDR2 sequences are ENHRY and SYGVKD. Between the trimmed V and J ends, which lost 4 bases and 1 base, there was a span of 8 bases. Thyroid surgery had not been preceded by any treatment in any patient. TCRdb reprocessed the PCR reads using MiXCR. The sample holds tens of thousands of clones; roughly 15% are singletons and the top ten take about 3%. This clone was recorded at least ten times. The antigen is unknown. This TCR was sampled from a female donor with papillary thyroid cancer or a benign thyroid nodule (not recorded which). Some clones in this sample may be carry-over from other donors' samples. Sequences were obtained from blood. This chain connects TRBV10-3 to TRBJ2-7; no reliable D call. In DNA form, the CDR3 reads TGTGCCATCAGTGTTGAAGGTTCCTACGAGCAGTACTTC. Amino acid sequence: CAISVEGSYEQYF.